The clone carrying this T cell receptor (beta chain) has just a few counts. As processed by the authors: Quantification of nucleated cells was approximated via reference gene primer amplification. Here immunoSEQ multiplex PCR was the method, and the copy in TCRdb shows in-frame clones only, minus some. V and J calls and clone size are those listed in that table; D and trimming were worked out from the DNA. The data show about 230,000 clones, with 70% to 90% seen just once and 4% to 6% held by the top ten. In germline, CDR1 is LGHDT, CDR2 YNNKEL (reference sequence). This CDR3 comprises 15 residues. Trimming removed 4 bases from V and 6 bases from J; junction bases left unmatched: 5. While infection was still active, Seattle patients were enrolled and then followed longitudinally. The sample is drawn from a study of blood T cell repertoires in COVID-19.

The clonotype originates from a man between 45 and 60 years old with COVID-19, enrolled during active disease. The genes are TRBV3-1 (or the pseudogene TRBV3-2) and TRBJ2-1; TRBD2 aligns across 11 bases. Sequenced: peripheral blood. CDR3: CASSLPGLAANEQFF. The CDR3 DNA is TGTGCCAGCAGCCTCCCGGGACTAGCGGCCAATGAGCAGTTCTTC.